This T cell receptor beta chain was recovered during a study of T cell responses to AZD1222 COVID-19 vaccine. This CDR3 is 15 amino acids long. V shed 5 bases and J 2 bases; nucleotides not matched to a gene: 3. Germline loops: CDR1 KGHSH, CDR2 LQKENI. Comment on this clone: Its antigen is unknown.

Study results and limitations: There were vaccine-associated CD4 TCRs across spike, dominant at 160-218 and 743-854. No day 14 peak samples; only post-peak repertoires were characterized.

Assay used: immunoSEQ multiplex PCR; TCRdb lists only in-frame clones, some missing. The sample shows around 79,000 clones, 88% of them seen only once. The TCR originated in an adult in good health. The chain carries TRBV18 and TRBJ2-3; 11 bases agree with TRBD2. This specimen consisted of peripheral blood, obtained on day 0 of AZD1222 vaccination. CDR3 in amino acids: CASSSTSGATDTQYF. The DNA for the CDR3 is TGTGCCAGCTCATCGACTAGCGGGGCCACAGATACGCAGTATTTT. Based on the CDR3 plus reference TRBV18 and TRBJ2-3, the full variable domain is NAGVMQNPRHLVRRRGQEARLRCSPMKGHSHVYWYRQLPEEGLKFMVYLQKENIIDESGMPKERFSAEFPKEGPSILRIQQVVRGDSAAYFCASSSTSGATDTQYFGPGTRLTVL.